This paragraph covers one T cell receptor beta chain sequence. This record belongs to a study of blood T cell repertoires in COVID-19. Clones were read by immunoSEQ multiplex PCR, and TCRdb kept only the in-frame ones, dropping some. Of 50,000 to 60,000 clones listed, roughly nine tenths are singletons. This CDR3 comprises 12 residues. The ends were cut back, 2 bases at V and 5 bases at J, with 9 bases in the middle. CDR1 is GTSNPN and CDR2 is SVGIG in the germline V gene (reference sequence). This TCR derives from a man in his sixties with acute or convalescent COVID-19. The chain couples TRBV30 to TRBJ2-5, with unresolved D. The source material was peripheral blood. The CDR3 loop reads CAWSTFQETQYF. CDR3 DNA: TGTGCCTGGAGTACATTCCAGGAGACCCAGTACTTC.